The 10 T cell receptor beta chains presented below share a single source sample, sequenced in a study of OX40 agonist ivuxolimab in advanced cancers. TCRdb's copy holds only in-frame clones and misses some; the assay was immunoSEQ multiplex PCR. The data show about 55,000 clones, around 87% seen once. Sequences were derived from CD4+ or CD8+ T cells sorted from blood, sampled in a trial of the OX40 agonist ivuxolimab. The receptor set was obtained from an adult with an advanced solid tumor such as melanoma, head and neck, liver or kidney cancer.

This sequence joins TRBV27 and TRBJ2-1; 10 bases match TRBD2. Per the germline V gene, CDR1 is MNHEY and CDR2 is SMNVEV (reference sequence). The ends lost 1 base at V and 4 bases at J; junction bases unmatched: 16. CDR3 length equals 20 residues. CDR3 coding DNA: TGTGCCAGCAGTTTATGGTCCCGAAGCGGGAGGGCCTTAGGATACAATGAGCAGTTCTTC. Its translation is CASSLWSRSGRALGYNEQFF.

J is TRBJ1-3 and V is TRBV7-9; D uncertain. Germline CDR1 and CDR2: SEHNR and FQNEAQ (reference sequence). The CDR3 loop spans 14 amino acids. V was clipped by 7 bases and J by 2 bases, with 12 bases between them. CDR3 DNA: TGTGCCAGCACCCTAGCCGGAACTGGAAACACCATATATTTT. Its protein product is CASTLAGTGNTIYF.

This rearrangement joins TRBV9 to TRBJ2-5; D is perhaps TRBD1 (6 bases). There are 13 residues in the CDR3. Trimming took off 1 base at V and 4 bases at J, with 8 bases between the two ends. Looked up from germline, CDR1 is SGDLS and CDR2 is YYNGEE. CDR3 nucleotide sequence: TGTGCCAGCAGCGTATGGGGGCGAGAGACCCAGTACTTC. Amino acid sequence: CASSVWGRETQYF.

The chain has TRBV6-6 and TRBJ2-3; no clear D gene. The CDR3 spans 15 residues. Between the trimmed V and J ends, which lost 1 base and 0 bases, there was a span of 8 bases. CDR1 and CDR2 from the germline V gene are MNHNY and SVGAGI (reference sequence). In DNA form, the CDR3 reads TGTGCCAGCAGTTACTTGGGAAGGAGCACAGATACGCAGTATTTT. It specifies CASSYLGRSTDTQYF.

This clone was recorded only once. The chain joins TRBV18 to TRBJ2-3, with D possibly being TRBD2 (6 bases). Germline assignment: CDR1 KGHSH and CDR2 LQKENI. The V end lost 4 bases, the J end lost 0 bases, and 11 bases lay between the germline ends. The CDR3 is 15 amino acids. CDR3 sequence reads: CASSQNSGSTDTQYF. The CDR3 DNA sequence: TGTGCCAGCTCACAGAATAGCGGAAGCACAGATACGCAGTATTTT.

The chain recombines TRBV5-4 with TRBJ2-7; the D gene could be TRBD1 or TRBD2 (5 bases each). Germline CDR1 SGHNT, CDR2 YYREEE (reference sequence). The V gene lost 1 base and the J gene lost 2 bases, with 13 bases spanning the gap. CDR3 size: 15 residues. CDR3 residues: CASSLKVQGAYEQYF. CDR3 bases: TGTGCCAGCAGCTTGAAGGTCCAGGGAGCCTACGAGCAGTACTTC.

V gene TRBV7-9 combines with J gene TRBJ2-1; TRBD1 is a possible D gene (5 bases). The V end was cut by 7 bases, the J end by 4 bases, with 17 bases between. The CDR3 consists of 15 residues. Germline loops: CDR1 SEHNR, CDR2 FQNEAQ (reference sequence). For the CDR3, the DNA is TGTGCCAGCATAATAGGGGCGTCAGGGTACAATGAGCAGTTCTTC. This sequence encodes CASIIGASGYNEQFF.

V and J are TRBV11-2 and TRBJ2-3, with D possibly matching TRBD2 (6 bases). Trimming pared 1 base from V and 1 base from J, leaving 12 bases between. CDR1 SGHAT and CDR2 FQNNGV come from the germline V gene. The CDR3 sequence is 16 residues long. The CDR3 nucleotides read TGTGCCAGCAGCTTAGCCGGGGGACTTCGCACAGATACGCAGTATTTT. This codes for CASSLAGGLRTDTQYF. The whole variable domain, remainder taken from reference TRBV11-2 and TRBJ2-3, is EAGVAQSPRYKIIEKRQSVAFWCNPISGHATLYWYQQILGQGPKLLIQFQNNGVVDDSQLPKDRFSAERLKGVDSTLKIQPAKLEDSAVYLCASSLAGGLRTDTQYFGPGTRLTVL.

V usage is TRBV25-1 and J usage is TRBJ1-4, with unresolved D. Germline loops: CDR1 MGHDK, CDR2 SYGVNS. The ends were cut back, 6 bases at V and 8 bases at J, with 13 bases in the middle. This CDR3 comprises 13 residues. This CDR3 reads CASSLGAEEKLFF. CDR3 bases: TGTGCCAGCAGCCTGGGTGCTGAAGAAAAACTGTTTTTT.

This CDR3 reads CASSLASASQEGDEQYF. The CDR3, as DNA: TGTGCCAGCAGTTTAGCCTCCGCATCACAGGAAGGGGACGAGCAGTACTTC. The rearrangement links TRBV28 to TRBJ2-7; a weak D match, TRBD1 (5 bases). V gave up 2 bases and J gave up 5 bases, with 22 bases separating them. Germline V gene data show CDR1 as MDHEN and CDR2 as SYDVKM. The CDR3 covers 17 residues.